The 10 T cell receptor beta chains reported below all come from one sample, sequenced in a study of CD8 T cells in Susac syndrome. Random hexamers were used to reverse transcribe the RNA input (roughly 0.5 to 1 ug). A single record per CDR3 protein comes from TCRdb applying MiXCR to the immunoSEQ multiplex PCR reads. Of 130,000 or so distinct CDR3 sequences in the sample, about 94% were seen once. The sample consisted of CD8+ T cells from PBMCs. All receptors come from a human donor with Susac syndrome.

This chain uses TRBV20-1 with TRBJ2-1; 7 bases are shared with TRBD1. The CDR3 covers 15 residues. CDR1 is DFQATT, CDR2 SNEGSKA, per germline (reference sequence). CDR3 in amino acids: CSPKGDRTVGNEQFF. CDR3 sequence (DNA): TGCAGCCCAAAAGGGGACAGAACCGTAGGGAATGAGCAGTTCTTC.

This chain links TRBV24-1 with TRBJ2-1; TRBD2 aligns across 7 bases. This CDR3 spans 13 amino acids. Germline V lookup: CDR1 KGHDR, CDR2 SFDVKD. After removal of 4 bases from V and 7 bases from J, the junction contained 3 bases not matched to a gene. CDR3 nucleotides: TGTGCCACCAGTGACTGGGGAGGGAATGAGCAGTTCTTC. As protein: CATSDWGGNEQFF.

The chain has TRBV12-3 or TRBV12-4 and TRBJ2-2; 8 bases map to TRBD2. V trimming: 8 bases; J trimming: 3 bases; junction bases outside the gene matches: 8. This CDR3 is built from 15 residues. The CDR3 loop is CASATRRGDTGELFF. The CDR3 DNA reads as TGTGCCAGCGCCACTAGGCGGGGGGACACCGGGGAGCTGTTTTTT.

The chain joins TRBV20-1 to TRBJ2-6; 7 positions agree with TRBD1. The CDR3 has 16 residues. Trimming removed 3 bases from V and 0 bases from J; junction bases left unmatched: 5. The germline V gene has CDR1 DFQATT and CDR2 SNEGSKA (reference sequence). CDR3 sequence: CSARHRGPSGANVLTF. Written as DNA, the CDR3 is TGCAGTGCTAGGCACAGGGGCCCCTCTGGGGCCAACGTCCTGACTTTC.

The V call is TRBV7-9, the J call TRBJ2-6; D uncertain. The germline V and J ends were trimmed by 5 bases and 3 bases, with 8 bases remaining between them. This CDR3 has 14 amino acids. Germline values: CDR1 SEHNR, CDR2 FQNEAQ (reference sequence). CDR3 sequence reads: CASSPPVGANVLTF. DNA of the CDR3: TGTGCCAGCAGCCCCCCGGTTGGGGCCAACGTCCTGACTTTC.

V usage is TRBV6-5 and J usage is TRBJ2-7; D is possibly TRBD1 (5 bases). The CDR3 is 13 amino acids. The ends were cut back, 2 bases at V and 6 bases at J, with 11 bases in the middle. Germline CDR1 MNHEY, CDR2 SVGAGI. The CDR3 DNA reads TGTGCCAGCAGTTACCGTATTGGGGCCGAGCAGTACTTC. The encoded protein is CASSYRIGAEQYF.

This chain connects TRBV9 to TRBJ2-5, with D hard to call. The CDR3 is made up of 10 amino acids. The V and J ends lost 2 bases and 5 bases respectively, with 1 base between them. CDR1 SGDLS and CDR2 YYNGEE come from the germline V gene. The DNA for the CDR3 is TGTGCCAGCAGCGTTGAGACCCAGTACTTC. Protein product: CASSVETQYF.

The J gene is TRBJ2-7, the V gene TRBV15; 13 bases line up with TRBD2. Germline V lookup: CDR1 LNHNV, CDR2 YYDKDF (reference sequence). This CDR3 is built from 17 residues. V gave up 0 bases and J gave up 2 bases; unmatched junction bases: 4. This CDR3 is CATSRDLGLAGPYEQYF. The CDR3 nucleotides are TGTGCCACCAGCAGAGATTTGGGACTAGCGGGGCCCTACGAGCAGTACTTC.

The genes are TRBV20-1 and TRBJ2-1; either TRBD1 or TRBD2 may fit D (5 bases each). CDR1 and CDR2 (germline): DFQATT, SNEGSKA (reference sequence). V was cut by 0 bases and J by 9 bases, with 15 bases left in between. The CDR3 totals 14 residues. The CDR3 sequence is CSARDGLGRSEQFF. The DNA of the CDR3 is TGCAGTGCTAGAGATGGTCTGGGACGCAGTGAGCAGTTCTTC.

V is TRBV7-3 and J is TRBJ1-2, with TRBD1 identical over 8 bases. This CDR3 has 15 residues. Losses at the gene ends were 2 bases for V and 5 bases for J; bases not matched to a gene: 7. CDR1 is SGHTA, CDR2 FQGTGA, per germline. CDR3 DNA sequence: TGTGCCAGCAGCTTAGTCCGGGACAGGACTTATGGCTACACCTTC. Residues: CASSLVRDRTYGYTF.